This entry lists 3 T cell receptor beta chains sequenced from one sample in a study of T cell responses to AZD1222 COVID-19 vaccine. The data were produced by immunoSEQ multiplex PCR, yet TCRdb's version contains in-frame clones alone and is incomplete. The table lists about 100,000 clones, around 87% of them singletons. The specimen comprised peripheral blood, sampled on day 0 of MenACWY control vaccination. The receptors derive from an adult in good health.

The rearrangement uses TRBV5-6 and TRBJ1-6; D perhaps matches TRBD1 (5 bases). The CDR3 has 16 amino acids. Germline lookup yields CDR1 SGHDT and CDR2 YYEEEE. The ends were cut back, 4 bases at V and 6 bases at J, with 17 bases in the middle. This chain's CDR3 is CASSALDGTPNSPLHF. Here the CDR3 DNA reads TGTGCCAGCAGCGCCCTTGACGGGACCCCTAATTCACCCCTCCACTTT.

The rearrangement joins TRBV7-2 to TRBJ2-3, with D unclear. The germline V gene encodes CDR1 SGHTA and CDR2 FQGNSA. The CDR3 contains 14 residues. Trimming shortened V by 0 bases and J by 6 bases, and 10 bases separated the two germline ends. CDR3 bases: TGTGCCAGCAGCTTAGCGCTTTTTGTGGATACGCAGTATTTT. This translates into CASSLALFVDTQYF.

V is TRBV7-2 and J is TRBJ1-1; D ambiguous. Germline V lookup: CDR1 SGHTA, CDR2 FQGNSA. This CDR3 region has 13 residues. V shed 6 bases and J shed 1 base, with 9 bases lying between them. CDR3 bases: TGTGCCAGCAGTTTTACAGAGAACACTGAAGCTTTCTTT. Residues: CASSFTENTEAFF.